The 20 T cell receptor beta chains reported below all come from one sample, sequenced in a study of blood T cell repertoires in COVID-19. Sequenced by immunoSEQ multiplex PCR; TCRdb stores in-frame clones only, minus some. Of some 200,000 clones listed, 80% were seen once; the top ten hold around 7%. The sequencing sample was made of PBMCs or T cells enriched from blood (not recorded which). These receptors all come from a woman in her 40s with acute COVID-19.

Only a few counts were recorded for this clone. The sample has other DNA sequences that encode this CDR3 too. The gene calls are TRBV7-9 and TRBJ1-3; D ambiguous. The V and J ends lost 8 bases and 1 base respectively, with 6 bases between them. The CDR3 is 12 residues long. Germline loops: CDR1 SEHNR, CDR2 FQNEAQ (reference sequence). CDR3 bases: TGTGCCAGCTCCCCATCTGGAAACACCATATATTTT. Amino acids: CASSPSGNTIYF.

V is TRBV28 and J is TRBJ1-1; D gene unclear. Trimming stripped 4 bases from V and 9 bases from J, with 9 bases between. Germline CDR1 reads MDHEN; CDR2 reads SYDVKM. This CDR3 is 11 amino acids long. This CDR3 reads CASSSGGKAFF. In DNA, the CDR3 is TGTGCCAGCAGTTCGGGAGGGAAAGCTTTCTTT.

This clone was detected only a few times. V and J are TRBV27 and TRBJ2-7, with 10 bases identical to TRBD1. Germline V gene data show CDR1 as MNHEY and CDR2 as SMNVEV (reference sequence). V dropped 4 bases and J dropped 7; count of bases not matched to a gene: 22. This CDR3 region has 19 residues. The DNA of the CDR3 is TGTGCCAGCAGTTCCTATAGGGACAGGGGAAAAGTGGTAGGTGGGGAGCAGTACTTC. Translating gives CASSSYRDRGKVVGGEQYF.

The rearrangement uses TRBV19 and TRBJ1-5, with D maybe TRBD1 (5 bases). Germline assignment: CDR1 LNHDA and CDR2 SQIVND (reference sequence). The V end lost 3 bases, the J end lost 1 base, and 13 bases lay between the germline ends. CDR3 size: 16 residues. The CDR3 sequence: CASSMRNRPSNQPQHF. In DNA, the CDR3 is TGTGCCAGTAGTATGAGGAACAGGCCCAGCAATCAGCCCCAGCATTTT. Supplemented by reference TRBV19 and TRBJ1-5, the full variable domain reads DGGITQSPKYLFRKEGQNVTLSCEQNLNHDAMYWYRQDPGQGLRLIYYSQIVNDFQKGDIAEGYSVSREKKESFPLTVTSAQKNPTAFYLCASSMRNRPSNQPQHFGDGTRLSIL.

This sequence joins TRBV9 and TRBJ2-3; D not certain. The CDR3 totals 17 residues. Germline CDR1 reads SGDLS; CDR2 reads YYNGEE. The V gene lost 1 base and the J gene lost 1 base, with 16 bases spanning the gap. The CDR3 here is CASSVSLGSSRTDTQYF. CDR3 DNA: TGTGCCAGCAGCGTATCACTTGGGTCTAGTCGCACAGATACGCAGTATTTT.

This clone was picked up one time. V gene TRBV5-6 combines with J gene TRBJ2-2; 9 bases fit TRBD1. Germline loops: CDR1 SGHDT, CDR2 YYEEEE. The CDR3 sequence is 16 residues long. The V gene end was trimmed by 4 bases and the J gene end by 2 bases; junction bases not matched to a gene: 6. The CDR3 region has the DNA TGTGCCAGCAGCAAGTGGACAGGGGTCAACACCGGGGAGCTGTTTTTT. As protein: CASSKWTGVNTGELFF.

This sequence joins TRBV5-1 and TRBJ1-4; D ambiguous. The CDR3 runs 15 residues. Germline V gene sequence: CDR1 SGHRS, CDR2 YFSETQ. Trimming removed 0 bases at V and 6 bases at J, with 12 bases between. The CDR3 loop reads CASSLVTGGDEKLFF. CDR3 in DNA: TGCGCCAGCAGCTTGGTCACGGGCGGGGATGAAAAACTGTTTTTT. The whole variable domain, remainder taken from reference TRBV5-1 and TRBJ1-4, is KAGVTQTPRYLIKTRGQQVTLSCSPISGHRSVSWYQQTPGQGLQFLFEYFSETQRNKGNFPGRFSGRQFSNSRSEMNVSTLELGDSALYLCASSLVTGGDEKLFFGSGTQLSVL.

The chain uses TRBV6-5 and TRBJ1-1; the D gene is possibly TRBD1 (6 bases). The germline V gene encodes CDR1 MNHEY and CDR2 SVGAGI. The CDR3 contains 14 residues. Trimming removed 6 bases from V and 10 bases from J, with 21 bases in between. The CDR3 is CASSRDRNTRRAFF. The CDR3, as DNA: TGTGCCAGCAGCCGAGACAGGAACACCCGGAGAGCTTTCTTT.

This clone was recorded a few times. The chain uses TRBV9 and TRBJ2-2; 11 bases are a match to TRBD2. Germline CDR1 reads SGDLS; CDR2 reads YYNGEE. After removal of 0 bases from V and 1 base from J, the junction contained 2 bases not matched to a gene. There are 17 residues in the CDR3. CDR3 sequence: CASSVGTSGRNTGELFF. CDR3 coding DNA: TGTGCCAGCAGCGTAGGAACTAGCGGGAGGAACACCGGGGAGCTGTTTTTT.

This chain uses TRBV27 with TRBJ1-2; D is uncertain. V gave up 5 bases and J gave up 5 bases, with 15 bases separating them. Per germline, CDR1 MNHEY and CDR2 SMNVEV (reference sequence). The CDR3 is 14 residues long. The CDR3 reads CASSAQRWRYGYTF. The CDR3 DNA sequence: TGTGCCAGCAGTGCCCAGAGGTGGAGGTATGGCTACACCTTC.

The chain combines TRBV11-1 with TRBJ2-7; tentative D call: TRBD2 (5 bases). The CDR3 is made up of 13 amino acids. Germline CDR1 SGHAT, CDR2 FQDESV (reference sequence). V lost 4 bases to trimming and J lost 5 bases, with 12 bases between them. Written as DNA, the CDR3 is TGTGCCAGCAGCTCCACGGCGGGTAACGAGCAGTACTTC. This encodes CASSSTAGNEQYF.

This clone was seen at least ten times. This chain links TRBV29-1 with TRBJ2-1; 8 bases are a match to TRBD1. This CDR3 has 14 residues. The trim removed 6 bases at V and 6 bases at J, leaving 10 bases unmatched. CDR1 is SQVTM and CDR2 is ANQGSEA in the germline V gene. The CDR3 sequence is CSVATGVNTNEQFF. As DNA, the CDR3 is TGCAGCGTGGCGACAGGGGTTAACACCAATGAGCAGTTCTTC.

CDR3 DNA: TGTGCCAGCAGTCCCCTTCCCCGCACAGATACGCAGTATTTT. Translating gives CASSPLPRTDTQYF. The J gene is TRBJ2-3, the V gene TRBV27, with no clear D. Germline CDR1 and CDR2: MNHEY and SMNVEV (reference sequence). The CDR3 length is 14 residues. V was clipped by 5 bases and J by 1 base, with 10 bases between them.

This sequence joins TRBV7-2 and TRBJ1-2; TRBD1 matches 9 bases. V dropped 5 bases and J dropped 6; count of bases not matched to a gene: 7. Germline CDR1 is SGHTA and CDR2 is FQGNSA. The CDR3 is 14 residues long. Here the CDR3 reads CASSRRTGVDGYTF. CDR3 nucleotides: TGTGCCAGCAGCCGCCGGACAGGGGTAGATGGCTACACCTTC.

This CDR3 is CASSIQLIGAQHF. In DNA, the CDR3 is TGTGCCAGCAGTATTCAATTAATAGGGGCCCAGCATTTT. The rearrangement uses TRBV6-5 and TRBJ1-5, with D maybe TRBD1 (5 bases). Germline values: CDR1 MNHEY, CDR2 SVGAGI. This CDR3 is 13 amino acids long. V was trimmed by 5 bases and J by 11 bases, leaving 16 bases between them.

V is TRBV7-2 and J is TRBJ2-7; TRBD2 aligns across 10 bases. The CDR3 covers 15 residues. V lost 5 bases to trimming and J lost 4 bases; unmatched junction nucleotides: 8. CDR1 and CDR2 (germline): SGHTA, FQGNSA. The chain's CDR3 is CASSSSGGRYYEQYF. CDR3 nucleotide sequence: TGTGCCAGCAGCAGTAGCGGGGGGCGGTATTACGAGCAGTACTTC.

The chain combines TRBV18 with TRBJ2-7; TRBD1 is a possible D gene (5 bases). The CDR3 is 13 residues long. Trimming shortened V by 6 bases and J by 3 bases, and 12 bases separated the two germline ends. The germline V gene encodes CDR1 KGHSH and CDR2 LQKENI. CDR3 sequence: CASSPDTNYEQYF. In DNA, the CDR3 is TGTGCCAGCTCCCCGGACACAAACTACGAGCAGTACTTC.

This chain uses TRBV20-1 with TRBJ2-4; 13 nucleotides line up with TRBD2. Looked up from germline, CDR1 is DFQATT and CDR2 is SNEGSKA (reference sequence). The CDR3 extends over 14 amino acids. Unmatched junction bases numbered 7, after V lost 3 bases and J lost 11 bases. CDR3 protein: CSASSGTSGALQYF. The CDR3 DNA is TGCAGTGCTAGTTCCGGGACTAGCGGGGCGCTTCAGTACTTC.

This chain uses TRBV4-3 with TRBJ1-3, with D uncertain. Trimming cost V 1 base and J 0 bases, with 10 bases left between them. The CDR3 length is 16 residues. Germline CDR1 LGHNA, CDR2 YSLEER. The CDR3 DNA follows: TGCGCCAGCAGCCAAGGCCAGTCTTTCTCTGGAAACACCATATATTTT. Its translation is CASSQGQSFSGNTIYF.

The chain uses TRBV9 and TRBJ2-5; perhaps TRBD2 as D (5 bases). The CDR3 is 13 residues long. The germline V gene encodes CDR1 SGDLS and CDR2 YYNGEE. Between the trimmed V and J ends, which lost 4 bases and 9 bases, there was a span of 16 bases. CDR3 in DNA: TGTGCCAGCAGCTCCCTTGGCGGGTCGGCCCAGTACTTC. Protein: CASSSLGGSAQYF.